This T cell receptor (beta chain) was obtained from a study of regulatory T cells in long-lasting Graves disease. The study, taken as a whole, reports: TRBV28, TRBJ1-2 and TRBJ2-5 emerged as the favored segments in persistent disease.

Arm-PCR with iRepertoire HTBI primers amplified the CDR3 regions for these TCR beta libraries. TCRdb passed the multiplex PCR reads through MiXCR, listing each CDR3 protein once. The table includes under 450,000 distinct CDR3 sequences, around 20% detected once. Time point given: persistent/refractory GD, antithyroid drugs over 5 years with positive TRAb. The TCR library used RNA extracted from PBMCs. This clonotype has a count of ten or more. What it binds is unknown. There are 15 residues in the CDR3. Trimming shortened V by 4 bases and J by 5 bases, and 18 bases separated the two germline ends. Looked up from germline, CDR1 is SGHRS and CDR2 is YFSETQ.

This TCR came from a female donor with Graves disease. This rearrangement joins TRBV5-1 to TRBJ1-2; possible D gene TRBD1, 5 bases. The source material was peripheral blood mononuclear cells (PBMCs), sampled when the disease was refractory, from a patient treated with antithyroid drugs. CDR3 residues: CASSGAPRGEYGYTF. CDR3 coding DNA: TGCGCCAGCAGCGGGGCCCCACGGGGGGAGTATGGCTACACCTTC.